The source of this T cell receptor beta chain is a study of cytomegalovirus exposure and HLA in healthy donors. The PCR made use of 60 Vbeta and 13 Jbeta primers. Clones were read by immunoSEQ multiplex PCR, and TCRdb kept only the in-frame ones, dropping some. The sample records roughly 150,000 clones, approximately 80% being singletons. V lost 4 bases and J lost 1, with 17 bases in between. Germline V lookup: CDR1 MGHRA, CDR2 YSYEKL. The CDR3 length is 18 residues. This sequence was found in a woman in her 40s in good health and CMV-seronegative. Input material: PBMCs. V gene TRBV4-1 combines with J gene TRBJ1-6; no definite D call. The CDR3 loop is CASSLRDGERSYNSPLHF. CDR3 coding DNA: TGCGCCAGCAGCCTTCGAGACGGGGAGAGGTCCTATAATTCACCCCTCCACTTT.